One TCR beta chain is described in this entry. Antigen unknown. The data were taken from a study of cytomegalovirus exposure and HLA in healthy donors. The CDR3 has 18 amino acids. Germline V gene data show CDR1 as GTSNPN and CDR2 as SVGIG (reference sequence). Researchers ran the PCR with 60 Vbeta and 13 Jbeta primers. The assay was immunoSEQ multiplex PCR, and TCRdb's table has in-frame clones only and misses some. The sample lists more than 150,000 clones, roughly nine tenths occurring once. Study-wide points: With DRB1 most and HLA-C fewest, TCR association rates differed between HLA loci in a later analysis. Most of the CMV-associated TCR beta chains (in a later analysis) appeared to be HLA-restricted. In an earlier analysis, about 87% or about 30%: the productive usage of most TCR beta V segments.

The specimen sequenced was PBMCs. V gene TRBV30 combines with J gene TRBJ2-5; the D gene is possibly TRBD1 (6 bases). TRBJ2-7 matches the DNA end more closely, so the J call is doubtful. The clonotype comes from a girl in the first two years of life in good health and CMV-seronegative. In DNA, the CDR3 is TGTGCCTGGAGTGTACGTCCCCCTCCAGAGACAGGACCCTACGAGCAGTACTTC. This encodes CAWSVRPPPETGPYEQYF.